The 16 T cell receptor beta chains below come from one sample, sequenced in a study of blood T cell repertoires in COVID-19. Repertoires were generated with immunoSEQ multiplex PCR, while TCRdb's copy carries only in-frame clones and drops some. The table has roughly 80,000 clones, 84% seen once; the top ten hold roughly 4%. Sequences were obtained from peripheral blood. All receptors come from a man aged 50 to 59 with acute or convalescent COVID-19.

The chain couples TRBV13 to TRBJ1-1; D gene uncertain. The CDR3 spans 12 residues. V lost 2 bases and J 1 base, leaving 2 bases between the germline ends. Germline CDR1 and CDR2: PRHDT and FYEKMQ (reference sequence). The CDR3 is CASSLQNTEAFF. The CDR3 nucleotides are TGTGCCAGCAGCTTACAGAACACTGAAGCTTTCTTT.

The rearrangement joins TRBV5-5 to TRBJ1-2, with TRBD1 matching over 9 bases. The CDR3 runs 15 residues. V lost 1 base and J lost 5; bases outside the gene matches: 6. In germline, CDR1 is SGHKS, CDR2 YYEKEE (reference sequence). CDR3 sequence (DNA): TGTGCCAGCAGCTTGAGCGGACAGGGGACGTATGGCTACACCTTC. This codes for CASSLSGQGTYGYTF.

V and J are TRBV19 and TRBJ1-1; no firm D call. The germline V gene has CDR1 LNHDA and CDR2 SQIVND (reference sequence). Trimming took 2 bases from V and 0 from J, leaving 7 bases between them. This CDR3 is 14 amino acids long. CDR3 amino acids: CASSINAVNTEAFF. The CDR3 DNA reads as TGTGCCAGTAGTATAAATGCGGTGAACACTGAAGCTTTCTTT.

The J gene is TRBJ2-6, the V gene TRBV5-4; the match to TRBD1 covers 9 bases. The germline CDR1 and CDR2 sequences are SGHNT and YYREEE (reference sequence). V lost 6 bases, J lost 2 bases, and 12 bases stayed unmatched. The CDR3 consists of 18 residues. In DNA form, the CDR3 reads TGTGCCAGCACCCTACCGGGACAGGGTTCAACTGGGGCCAACGTCCTGACTTTC. The encoded protein is CASTLPGQGSTGANVLTF.

The chain carries TRBV5-1 and TRBJ2-2; 8 nucleotides match TRBD2. CDR1 is SGHRS and CDR2 is YFSETQ in the germline V gene. CDR3 length: 14 residues. With V trimmed by 6 bases and J by 1 base, 2 bases remained unmatched. The CDR3 DNA reads as TGCGCCAGCACTACTAGCGGGAACACCGGGGAGCTGTTTTTT. Encoded protein: CASTTSGNTGELFF.

The V call is TRBV6-5, the J call TRBJ2-5, with 12 positions matching TRBD2. The CDR3 has 16 amino acids. V was pared by 4 bases and J by 2 bases, with 5 bases of the junction left unmatched. Germline V lookup: CDR1 MNHEY, CDR2 SVGAGI. In DNA, the CDR3 is TGTGCCAGCAGTTTGGGACTAGCGGGTACACAAGAGACCCAGTACTTC. Encoded protein: CASSLGLAGTQETQYF.

Only one count was recorded for this clone. The gene calls are TRBV5-5 and TRBJ2-3, with 9 bases that match TRBD2. This CDR3 has 15 amino acids. The junction had 5 bases not matched to a gene; V was cut back by 2 bases and J by 4 bases. CDR1 and CDR2 (germline): SGHKS, YYEKEE (reference sequence). Written as DNA, the CDR3 is TGTGCCAGCAGCTTAGGGCTAGCGGGATCAGATACGCAGTATTTT. Translating gives CASSLGLAGSDTQYF.

With regard to this clone: A single base separates this from a much larger clone, so it may be a read error. The V gene is TRBV6-2 or TRBV6-3, the J gene TRBJ2-7; D remains ambiguous. This CDR3 is 14 amino acids long. Germline V gene data show CDR1 as MNHEY and CDR2 as SVGEGT. CDR3 DNA sequence: TGTGTCAGCAGTTCACAGCTACCCTCCTACGAGCAGTACTTC. Translated: CVSSSQLPSYEQYF.

The chain uses TRBV7-6 and TRBJ2-3, with a possible D match to TRBD2 (6 bases). The CDR3 is made up of 15 amino acids. Germline loops: CDR1 SGHVS, CDR2 FNYEAQ. Trimming removed 4 bases from V and 0 bases from J, with 11 bases in between. CDR3 nucleotides: TGTGCCAGCAGCTGGCAAGCGGGCAGCACAGATACGCAGTATTTT. It is translated as CASSWQAGSTDTQYF.

This chain uses TRBV19 with TRBJ1-6; 7 nucleotides align to TRBD1. CDR3 length: 17 amino acids. The junction had 8 bases not matched to a gene; V was cut back by 6 bases and J by 0 bases. Germline V lookup: CDR1 LNHDA, CDR2 SQIVND (reference sequence). CDR3 protein: CASSRKGDSSYNSPLHF. The CDR3 DNA sequence: TGTGCCAGTAGCCGGAAGGGGGACAGCTCCTATAATTCACCCCTCCACTTT.

The chain links TRBV9 to TRBJ1-5; TRBD1 matches at 7 bases. This CDR3 is built from 15 residues. Germline CDR1 and CDR2: SGDLS and YYNGEE. The trim removed 6 bases at V and 3 bases at J, leaving 9 bases unmatched. CDR3 amino acids: CASTSTGAPNQPQHF. CDR3 in DNA: TGTGCCAGCACGTCAACAGGGGCGCCCAATCAGCCCCAGCATTTT.

This chain joins TRBV4-1 and TRBJ2-7; 9 bases are a match to TRBD2. Germline CDR1 MGHRA, CDR2 YSYEKL. Trimming removed 1 base from V and 6 bases from J; junction bases left unmatched: 7. There are 15 residues in the CDR3. This chain's CDR3 is CASSQGLAVLFEQYF. The DNA of the CDR3 is TGCGCCAGCAGCCAAGGACTAGCGGTACTCTTCGAGCAGTACTTC.

V and J are TRBV19 and TRBJ2-3, with TRBD2 matching 8 bases. Unmatched junction bases numbered 10, after V lost 7 bases and J lost 4 bases. Germline values: CDR1 LNHDA, CDR2 SQIVND (reference sequence). The CDR3 has 15 amino acids. This CDR3 reads CASTPVSGGSDTQYF. The DNA of the CDR3 is TGTGCCAGTACCCCGGTCAGCGGGGGTTCAGATACGCAGTATTTT. Supplemented by reference TRBV19 and TRBJ2-3, the full variable domain reads DGGITQSPKYLFRKEGQNVTLSCEQNLNHDAMYWYRQDPGQGLRLIYYSQIVNDFQKGDIAEGYSVSREKKESFPLTVTSAQKNPTAFYLCASTPVSGGSDTQYFGPGTRLTVL.

J is TRBJ2-5 and V is TRBV7-3; 10 nucleotides line up with TRBD2. This CDR3 contains 15 residues. Germline V CDR1 and CDR2: SGHTA, FQGTGA. Trimming cost V 4 bases and J 2 bases; bases outside gene matches: 4. CDR3 sequence reads: CASSSGLAHQETQYF. The CDR3 DNA follows: TGTGCCAGCAGCTCGGGACTAGCGCATCAAGAGACCCAGTACTTC.

This clone was observed a handful of times. The chain recombines TRBV4-3 with TRBJ1-1; D call uncertain. V lost 1 base and J lost 4, with 13 bases in between. The CDR3 has 15 residues. Germline loops: CDR1 LGHNA, CDR2 YSLEER. The DNA of the CDR3 is TGCGCCAGCAGCCAAGCAACTGAGGGAAGCACTGAAGCTTTCTTT. Translating gives CASSQATEGSTEAFF.

V is TRBV9 and J is TRBJ2-7; 12 bases map to TRBD2. Germline CDR1 and CDR2: SGDLS and YYNGEE. V lost 3 bases to trimming and J lost 3 bases; unmatched junction nucleotides: 4. The CDR3 extends over 15 amino acids. CDR3 bases: TGTGCCAGCAGCGCTAGCGGGAGGGCCGACTACGAGCAGTACTTC. It translates to CASSASGRADYEQYF.